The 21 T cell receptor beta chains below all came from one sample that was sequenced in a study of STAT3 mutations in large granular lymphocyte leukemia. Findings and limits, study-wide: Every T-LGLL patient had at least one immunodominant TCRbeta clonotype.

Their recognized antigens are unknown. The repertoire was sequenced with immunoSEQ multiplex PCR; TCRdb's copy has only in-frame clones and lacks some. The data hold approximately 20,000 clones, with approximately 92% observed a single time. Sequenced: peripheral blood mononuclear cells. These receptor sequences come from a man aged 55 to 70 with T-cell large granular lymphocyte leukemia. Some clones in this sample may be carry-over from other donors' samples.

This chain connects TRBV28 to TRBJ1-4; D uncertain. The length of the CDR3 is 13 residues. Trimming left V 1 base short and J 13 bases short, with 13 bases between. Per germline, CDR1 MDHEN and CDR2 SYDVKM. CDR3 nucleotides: TGTGCCAGCAGTTTATTGGCCCGGCGGATACTGTTTTTT. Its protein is CASSLLARRILFF.

The CDR3 nucleotides read TGTGCCAGCAGTGGAGGGGGAAACACCATATATTTT. Translating it yields CASSGGGNTIYF. The chain recombines TRBV25-1 with TRBJ1-3; D call uncertain. This CDR3 is built from 12 residues. Germline CDR1 reads MGHDK; CDR2 reads SYGVNS. Trimming took 4 bases from V and 4 from J, leaving 5 bases between them.

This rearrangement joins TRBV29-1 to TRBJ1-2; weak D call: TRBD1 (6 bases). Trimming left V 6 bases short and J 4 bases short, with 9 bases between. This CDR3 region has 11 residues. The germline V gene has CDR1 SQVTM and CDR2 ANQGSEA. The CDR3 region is CSVGQRYGYTF. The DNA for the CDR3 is TGCAGCGTCGGACAGCGCTATGGCTACACCTTC.

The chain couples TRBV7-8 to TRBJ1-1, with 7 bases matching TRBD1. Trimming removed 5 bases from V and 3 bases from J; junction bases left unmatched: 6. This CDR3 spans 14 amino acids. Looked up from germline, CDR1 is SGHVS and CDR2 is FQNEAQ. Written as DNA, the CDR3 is TGTGCCAGCAGCGTTGGACAGGTCTACACTGAAGCTTTCTTT. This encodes CASSVGQVYTEAFF. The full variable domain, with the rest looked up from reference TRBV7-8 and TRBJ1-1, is GAGVSQSPRYKVAKRGQDVALRCDPISGHVSLFWYQQALGQGPEFLTYFQNEAQLDKSGLPSDRFFAERPEGSVSTLKIQRTQQEDSAVYLCASSVGQVYTEAFFGQGTRLTVV.

Here the CDR3 DNA reads TGTGCCAGCTCACCACCGTTACGGATCAATGAGCAGTTCTTC. Its protein is CASSPPLRINEQFF. The rearrangement joins TRBV18 to TRBJ2-1, with unresolved D. Germline values: CDR1 KGHSH, CDR2 LQKENI. The CDR3 is made up of 14 amino acids. V dropped 0 bases and J dropped 6 bases, with 9 bases sitting between them.

CDR3 bases: TGTGCCACCAACACAGGAGCCCCCTATGGCTACACCTTC. It yields the protein CATNTGAPYGYTF. The rearrangement uses TRBV25-1 and TRBJ1-2; D may be TRBD1 (5 bases). This CDR3 is 13 amino acids long. Germline CDR1 is MGHDK and CDR2 is SYGVNS. Trimming cost V 10 bases and J 4 bases, with 16 bases left between them.

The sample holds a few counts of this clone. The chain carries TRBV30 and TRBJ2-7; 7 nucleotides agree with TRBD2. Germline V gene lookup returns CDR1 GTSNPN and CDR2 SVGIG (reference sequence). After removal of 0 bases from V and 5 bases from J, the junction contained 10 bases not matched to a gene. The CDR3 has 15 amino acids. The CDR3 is CAWSVPSGELHEQYF. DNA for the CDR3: TGTGCCTGGAGTGTCCCCAGCGGGGAGTTGCACGAGCAGTACTTC.

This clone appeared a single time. The CDR3 is CATSGSSGNTIYF. CDR3 in DNA: TGTGCCACATCAGGGAGCTCTGGAAACACCATATATTTT. The chain carries TRBV19 and TRBJ1-3; a possible D gene is TRBD1 (5 bases). Germline values: CDR1 LNHDA, CDR2 SQIVND (reference sequence). The CDR3 length is 13 residues. V was cut by 10 bases and J by 0 bases, with 10 bases left in between.

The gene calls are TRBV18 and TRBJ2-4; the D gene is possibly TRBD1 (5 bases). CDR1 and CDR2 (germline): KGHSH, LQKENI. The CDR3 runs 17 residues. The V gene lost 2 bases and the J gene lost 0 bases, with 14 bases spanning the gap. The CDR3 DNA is TGTGCCAGCTCACCAATTGCGCCAGGACAAGCCAAAAACATTCAGTACTTC. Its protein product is CASSPIAPGQAKNIQYF. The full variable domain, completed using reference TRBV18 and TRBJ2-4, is NAGVMQNPRHLVRRRGQEARLRCSPMKGHSHVYWYRQLPEEGLKFMVYLQKENIIDESGMPKERFSAEFPKEGPSILRIQQVVRGDSAAYFCASSPIAPGQAKNIQYFGAGTRLSVL.

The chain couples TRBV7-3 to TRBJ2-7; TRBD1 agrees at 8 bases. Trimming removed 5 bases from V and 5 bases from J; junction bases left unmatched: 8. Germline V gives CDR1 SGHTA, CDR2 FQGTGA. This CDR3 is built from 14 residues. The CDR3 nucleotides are TGTGCCAGCAGCCCAAGACAGGGGAATCACGAGCAGTACTTC. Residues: CASSPRQGNHEQYF.

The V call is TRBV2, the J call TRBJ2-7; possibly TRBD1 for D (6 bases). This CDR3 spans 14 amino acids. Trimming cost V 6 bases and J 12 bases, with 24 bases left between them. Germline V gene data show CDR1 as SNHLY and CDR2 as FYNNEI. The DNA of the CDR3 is TGTGCCAGCAGACGCTCCCTACTACAGGGTCTGGGGTACTTC. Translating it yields CASRRSLLQGLGYF.

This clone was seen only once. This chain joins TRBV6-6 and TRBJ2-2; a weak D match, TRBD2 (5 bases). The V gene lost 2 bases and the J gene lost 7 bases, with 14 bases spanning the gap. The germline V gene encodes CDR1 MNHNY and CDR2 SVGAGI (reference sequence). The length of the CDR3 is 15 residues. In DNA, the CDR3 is TGTGCCAGCAGTTACCCGAGGGCCTCGGACGGGGAGCTGTTTTTT. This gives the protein CASSYPRASDGELFF.

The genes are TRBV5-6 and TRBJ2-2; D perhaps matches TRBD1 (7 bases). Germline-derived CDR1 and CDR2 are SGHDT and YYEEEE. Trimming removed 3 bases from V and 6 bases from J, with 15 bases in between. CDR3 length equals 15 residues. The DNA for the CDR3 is TGTGCCAGCAGCTCCCAGGGGGGTTTGGCCGGGGAGCTGTTTTTT. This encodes CASSSQGGLAGELFF. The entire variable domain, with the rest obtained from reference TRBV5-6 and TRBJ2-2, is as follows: DAGVTQSPTHLIKTRGQQVTLRCSPKSGHDTVSWYQQALGQGPQFIFQYYEEEERQRGNFPDRFSGHQFPNYSSELNVNALLLGDSALYLCASSSQGGLAGELFFGEGSRLTVL.

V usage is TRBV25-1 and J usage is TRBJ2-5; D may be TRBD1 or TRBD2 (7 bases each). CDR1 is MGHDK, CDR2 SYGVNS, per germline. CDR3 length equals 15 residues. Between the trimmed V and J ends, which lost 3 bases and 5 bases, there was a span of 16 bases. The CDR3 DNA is TGTGCCAGCAGTGACCCCTCCAGGGGGGGCGAGACCCAGTACTTC. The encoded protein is CASSDPSRGGETQYF.

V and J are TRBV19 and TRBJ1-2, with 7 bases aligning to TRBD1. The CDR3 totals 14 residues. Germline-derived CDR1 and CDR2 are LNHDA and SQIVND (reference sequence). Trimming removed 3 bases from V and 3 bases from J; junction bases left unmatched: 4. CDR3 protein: CASSIGQADYGYTF. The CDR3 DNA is TGTGCCAGTAGTATTGGACAGGCGGACTATGGCTACACCTTC.

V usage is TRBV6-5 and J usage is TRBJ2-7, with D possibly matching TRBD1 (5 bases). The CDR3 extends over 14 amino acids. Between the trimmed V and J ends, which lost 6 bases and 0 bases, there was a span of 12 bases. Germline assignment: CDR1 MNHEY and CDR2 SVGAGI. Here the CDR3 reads CASSLQQGSYEQYF. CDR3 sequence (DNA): TGTGCCAGCAGCCTCCAGCAGGGCTCCTACGAGCAGTACTTC.

CDR3 in DNA: TGTGCCAGTAGACATGGAGGGGCATACAATGAGCAGTTCTTC. This encodes CASRHGGAYNEQFF. The chain links TRBV19 to TRBJ2-1; D is possibly TRBD2 (6 bases). Trimming left V 6 bases short and J 4 bases short, with 13 bases between. The CDR3 covers 14 residues. Germline CDR1 LNHDA, CDR2 SQIVND (reference sequence).

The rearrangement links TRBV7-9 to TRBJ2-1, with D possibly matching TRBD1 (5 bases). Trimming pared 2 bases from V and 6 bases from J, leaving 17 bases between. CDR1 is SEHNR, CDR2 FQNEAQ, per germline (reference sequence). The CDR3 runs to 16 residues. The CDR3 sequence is CASSLRAAGHGNEQFF. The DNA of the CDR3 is TGTGCCAGCAGCTTACGGGCGGCCGGACATGGCAATGAGCAGTTCTTC.

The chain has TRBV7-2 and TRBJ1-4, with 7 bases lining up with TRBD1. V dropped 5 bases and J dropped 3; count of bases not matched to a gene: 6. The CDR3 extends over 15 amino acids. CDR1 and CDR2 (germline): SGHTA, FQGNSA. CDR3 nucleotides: TGTGCCAGCAGCCCGGGAGGGGGCCCTAATGAAAAACTGTTTTTT. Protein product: CASSPGGGPNEKLFF.

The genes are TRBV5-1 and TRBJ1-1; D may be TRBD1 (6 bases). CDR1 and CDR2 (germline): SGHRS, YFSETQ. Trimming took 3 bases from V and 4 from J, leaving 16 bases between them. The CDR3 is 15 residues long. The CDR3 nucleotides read TGCGCCAGCAGCTCCGCCCCCGGGGGGCTCACTGAAGCTTTCTTT. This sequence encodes CASSSAPGGLTEAFF.

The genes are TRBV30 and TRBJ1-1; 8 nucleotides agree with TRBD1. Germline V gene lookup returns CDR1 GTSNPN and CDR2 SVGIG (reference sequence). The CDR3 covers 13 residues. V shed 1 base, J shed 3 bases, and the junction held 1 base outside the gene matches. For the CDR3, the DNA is TGTGCCTGGAGTGGACAGGGGCACACTGAAGCTTTCTTT. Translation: CAWSGQGHTEAFF.